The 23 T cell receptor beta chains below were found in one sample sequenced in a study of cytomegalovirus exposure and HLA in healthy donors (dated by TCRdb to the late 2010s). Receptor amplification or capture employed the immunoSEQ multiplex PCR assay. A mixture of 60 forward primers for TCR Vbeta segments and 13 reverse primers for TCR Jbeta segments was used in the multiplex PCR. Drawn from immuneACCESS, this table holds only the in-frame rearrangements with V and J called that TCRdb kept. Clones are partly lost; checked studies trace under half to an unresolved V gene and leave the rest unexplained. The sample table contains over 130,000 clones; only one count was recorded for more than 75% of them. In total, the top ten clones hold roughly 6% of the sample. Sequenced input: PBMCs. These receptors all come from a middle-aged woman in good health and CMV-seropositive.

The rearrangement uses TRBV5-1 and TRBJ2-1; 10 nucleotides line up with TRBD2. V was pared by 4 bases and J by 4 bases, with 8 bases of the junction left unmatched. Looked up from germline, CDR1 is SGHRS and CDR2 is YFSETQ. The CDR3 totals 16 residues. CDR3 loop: CASSPRLAGLYNEQFF. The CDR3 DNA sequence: TGCGCCAGCAGCCCCCGACTAGCGGGCCTTTACAATGAGCAGTTCTTC.

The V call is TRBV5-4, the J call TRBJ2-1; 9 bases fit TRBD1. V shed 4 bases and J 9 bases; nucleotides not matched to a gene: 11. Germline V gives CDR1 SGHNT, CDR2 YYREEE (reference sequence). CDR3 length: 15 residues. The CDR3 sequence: CASSGGQGLQFEQFF. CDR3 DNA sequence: TGTGCCAGCAGCGGGGGACAGGGACTTCAATTTGAGCAGTTCTTC.

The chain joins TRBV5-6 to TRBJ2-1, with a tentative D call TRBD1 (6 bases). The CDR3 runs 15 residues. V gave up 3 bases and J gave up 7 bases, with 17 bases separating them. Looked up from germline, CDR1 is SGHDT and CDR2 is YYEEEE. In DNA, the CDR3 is TGTGCCAGCAGCTCGACAGGATACTTGGGGAATGAGCAGTTCTTC. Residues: CASSSTGYLGNEQFF.

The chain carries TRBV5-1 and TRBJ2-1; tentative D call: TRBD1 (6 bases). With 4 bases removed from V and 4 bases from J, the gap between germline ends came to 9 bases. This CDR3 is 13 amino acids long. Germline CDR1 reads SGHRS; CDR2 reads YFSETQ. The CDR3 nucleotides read TGCGCCAGCAGCCTGACAGGTTACAATGAGCAGTTCTTC. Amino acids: CASSLTGYNEQFF.

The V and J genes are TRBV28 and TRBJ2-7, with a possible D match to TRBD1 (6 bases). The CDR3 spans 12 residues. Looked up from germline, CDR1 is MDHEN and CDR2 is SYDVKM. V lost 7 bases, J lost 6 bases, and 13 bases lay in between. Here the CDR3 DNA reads TGTGCCAGCAAGGGGGTTTCTCGCGAGCAGTACTTC. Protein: CASKGVSREQYF. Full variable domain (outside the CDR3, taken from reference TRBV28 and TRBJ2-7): DVKVTQSSRYLVKRTGEKVFLECVQDMDHENMFWYRQDPGLGLRLIYFSYDVKMKEKGDIPEGYSVSREKKERFSLILESASTNQTSMYLCASKGVSREQYFGPGTRLTVT.

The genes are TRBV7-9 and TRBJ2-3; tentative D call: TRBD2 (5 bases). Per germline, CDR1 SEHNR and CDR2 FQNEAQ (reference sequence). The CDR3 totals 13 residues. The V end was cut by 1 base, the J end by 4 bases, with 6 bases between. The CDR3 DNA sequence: TGTGCCAGCAGCTTAGTCGGGGCAGATACGCAGTATTTT. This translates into CASSLVGADTQYF.

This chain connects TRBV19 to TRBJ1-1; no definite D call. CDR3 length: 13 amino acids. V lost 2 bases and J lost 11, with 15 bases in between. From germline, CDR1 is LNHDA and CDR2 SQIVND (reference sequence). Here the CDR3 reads CASSILEGVEAFF. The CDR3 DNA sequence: TGTGCCAGTAGTATATTAGAGGGAGTGGAGGCTTTCTTT.

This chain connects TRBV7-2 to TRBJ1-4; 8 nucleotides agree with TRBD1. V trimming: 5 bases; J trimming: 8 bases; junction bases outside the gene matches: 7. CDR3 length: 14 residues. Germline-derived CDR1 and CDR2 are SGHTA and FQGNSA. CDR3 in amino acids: CASSPHRGSEKLFF. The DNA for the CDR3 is TGTGCCAGCAGCCCCCACAGGGGGTCGGAAAAACTGTTTTTT. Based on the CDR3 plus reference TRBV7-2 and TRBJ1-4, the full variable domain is GAGVSQSPSNKVTEKGKDVELRCDPISGHTALYWYRQSLGQGLEFLIYFQGNSAPDKSGLPSDRFSAERTGGSVSTLTIQRTQQEDSAVYLCASSPHRGSEKLFFGSGTQLSVL.

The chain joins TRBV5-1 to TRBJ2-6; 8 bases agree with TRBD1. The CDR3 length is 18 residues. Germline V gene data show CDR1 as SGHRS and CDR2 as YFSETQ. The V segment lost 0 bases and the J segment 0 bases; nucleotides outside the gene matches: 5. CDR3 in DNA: TGCGCCAGCAGCTTGGGTCAGGGGGCGATCTCTGGGGCCAACGTCCTGACTTTC. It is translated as CASSLGQGAISGANVLTF.

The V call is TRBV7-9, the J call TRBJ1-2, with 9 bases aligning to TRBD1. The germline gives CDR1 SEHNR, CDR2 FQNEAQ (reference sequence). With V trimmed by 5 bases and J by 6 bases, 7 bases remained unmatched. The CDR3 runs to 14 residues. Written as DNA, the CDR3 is TGTGCCAGCAGCCCGGGACAGGGTAGAGATGGCTACACCTTC. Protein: CASSPGQGRDGYTF. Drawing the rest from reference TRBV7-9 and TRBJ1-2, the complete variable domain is DTGVSQNPRHKITKRGQNVTFRCDPISEHNRLYWYRQTLGQGPEFLTYFQNEAQLEKSRLLSDRFSAERPKGSFSTLEIQRTEQGDSAMYLCASSPGQGRDGYTFGSGTRLTVV.

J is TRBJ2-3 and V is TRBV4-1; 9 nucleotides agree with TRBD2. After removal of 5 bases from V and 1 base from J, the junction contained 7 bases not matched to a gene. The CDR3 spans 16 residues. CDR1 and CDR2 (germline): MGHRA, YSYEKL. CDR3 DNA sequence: TGCGCCAGCAGCGAACTAGCGGGTGGTGGCACAGATACGCAGTATTTT. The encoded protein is CASSELAGGGTDTQYF.

CDR3 residues: CASSQVSGRDRGRSGGYTF. DNA for the CDR3: TGTGCCAGCAGCCAAGTCAGTGGTCGGGACAGGGGCCGATCGGGGGGCTACACCTTC. J is TRBJ1-2 and V is TRBV4-2; 10 bases align to TRBD1. Germline lookup yields CDR1 LGHNA and CDR2 YNFKEQ. CDR3 size: 19 residues. V was clipped by 1 base and J by 8 bases; unmatched bases: 19.

CDR3 bases: TGTGCCAGCAGGACGCTGACTAGCGGGCCTGGCGAGCAGTACTTC. It yields the protein CASRTLTSGPGEQYF. The chain joins TRBV6-5 to TRBJ2-7; 10 positions agree with TRBD2. This CDR3 has 15 residues. Germline V gene lookup returns CDR1 MNHEY and CDR2 SVGAGI. Losses at the gene ends were 6 bases for V and 6 bases for J; bases not matched to a gene: 11.

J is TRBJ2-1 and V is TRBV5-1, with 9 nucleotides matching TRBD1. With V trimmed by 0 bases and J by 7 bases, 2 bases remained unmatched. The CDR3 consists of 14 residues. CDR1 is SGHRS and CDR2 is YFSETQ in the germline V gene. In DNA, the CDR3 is TGCGCCAGCAGCTTGGACAGGGGGCAGAATGAGCAGTTCTTC. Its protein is CASSLDRGQNEQFF.

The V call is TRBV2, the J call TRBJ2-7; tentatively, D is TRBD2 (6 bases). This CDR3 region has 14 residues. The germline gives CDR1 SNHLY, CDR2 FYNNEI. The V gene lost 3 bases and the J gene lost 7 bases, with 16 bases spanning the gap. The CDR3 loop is CASSDRDSRWEQYF. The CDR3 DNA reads TGTGCCAGCAGTGATCGGGACTCCCGATGGGAGCAGTACTTC.

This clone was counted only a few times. The CDR3 DNA reads as TGTGCCAGCAGCGTAGTGGGAGGGTCTAATGAGCAGTTCTTC. Amino acids: CASSVVGGSNEQFF. The rearrangement joins TRBV9 to TRBJ2-1; 7 bases line up with TRBD2. Germline V lookup: CDR1 SGDLS, CDR2 YYNGEE. The CDR3 runs to 14 residues. Losses at the gene ends were 0 bases for V and 7 bases for J; bases not matched to a gene: 4.

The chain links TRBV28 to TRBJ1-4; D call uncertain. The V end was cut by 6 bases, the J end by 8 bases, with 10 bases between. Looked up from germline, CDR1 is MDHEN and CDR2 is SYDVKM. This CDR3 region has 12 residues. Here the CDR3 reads CASSGKEEKLFF. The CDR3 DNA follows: TGTGCCAGCAGCGGCAAGGAGGAAAAACTGTTTTTT.

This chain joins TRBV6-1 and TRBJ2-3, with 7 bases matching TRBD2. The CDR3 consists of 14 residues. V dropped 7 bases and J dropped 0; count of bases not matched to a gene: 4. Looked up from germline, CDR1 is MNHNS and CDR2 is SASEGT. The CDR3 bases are TGTGCCAGCAAAGCGGGGATAAGCACAGATACGCAGTATTTT. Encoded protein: CASKAGISTDTQYF.

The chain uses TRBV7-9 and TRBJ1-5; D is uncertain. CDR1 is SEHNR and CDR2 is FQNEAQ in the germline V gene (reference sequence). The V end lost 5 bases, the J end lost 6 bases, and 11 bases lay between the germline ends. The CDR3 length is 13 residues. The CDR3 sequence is CASSPREGQPQHF. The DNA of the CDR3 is TGTGCCAGCAGCCCGCGGGAGGGTCAGCCCCAGCATTTT.

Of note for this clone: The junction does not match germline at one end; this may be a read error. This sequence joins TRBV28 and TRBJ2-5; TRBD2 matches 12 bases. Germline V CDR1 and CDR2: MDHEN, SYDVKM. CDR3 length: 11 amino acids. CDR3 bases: TGTGCCAGCAGTTCCAGACTAGCGGGAGACTTC. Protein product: CASSSRLAGDF.

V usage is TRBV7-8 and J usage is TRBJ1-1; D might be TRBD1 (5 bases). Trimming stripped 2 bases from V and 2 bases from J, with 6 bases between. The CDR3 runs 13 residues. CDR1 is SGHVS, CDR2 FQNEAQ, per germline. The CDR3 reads CASSLTGNTEAFF. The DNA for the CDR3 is TGTGCCAGCAGCTTAACAGGTAACACTGAAGCTTTCTTT.

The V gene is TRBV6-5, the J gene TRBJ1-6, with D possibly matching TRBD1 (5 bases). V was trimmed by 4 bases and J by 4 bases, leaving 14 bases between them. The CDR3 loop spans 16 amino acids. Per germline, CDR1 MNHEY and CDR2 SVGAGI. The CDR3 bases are TGTGCCAGCAGTTCCAGGGTACATCTGTATAATTCACCCCTCCACTTT. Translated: CASSSRVHLYNSPLHF.

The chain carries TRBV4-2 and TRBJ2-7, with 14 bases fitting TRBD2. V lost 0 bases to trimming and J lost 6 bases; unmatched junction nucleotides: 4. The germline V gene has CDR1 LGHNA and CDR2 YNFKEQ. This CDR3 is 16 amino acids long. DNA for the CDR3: TGTGCCAGCAGCCAAGAGCGGGGACTAGCGGGAGCCGAGCAGTACTTC. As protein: CASSQERGLAGAEQYF.